This T cell receptor (beta chain) derives from a study of blood T cell repertoires in COVID-19. The assay was immunoSEQ multiplex PCR, and TCRdb's table has in-frame clones only and misses some. The table shows roughly 98,000 clones, with approximately 80% occurring only once. CDR3 length equals 16 residues. The V end was cut by 6 bases, the J end by 4 bases, with 16 bases between. CDR1 is KGHSH, CDR2 LQKENI, per germline. The chain uses TRBV18 and TRBJ1-6, with D possibly matching TRBD1 (6 bases). Input material: peripheral blood. The TCR originated in a woman aged 65 to 85 with active or convalescent COVID-19. CDR3 residues: CASSETGGAYNSPLHF. Written as DNA, the CDR3 is TGTGCCAGCTCCGAGACGGGGGGGGCATATAATTCACCCCTCCACTTT.